Below are 10 T cell receptor beta chains sequenced from a single sample in a study of T cells in women clearing cervical HPV infection listed by TCRdb under 2018. The library was prepared using the immunoSEQ multiplex PCR assay. Held by TCRdb, this immuneACCESS table contains in-frame sequences only and omits some clones. Under half of the omission traces to an unresolved V gene where checked; the cause of the rest is unknown. This sample's records show roughly 20,000 clones. Approximately 5.2% of the sample is held by the ten biggest clonotypes. Sample: blood buffy coat. The receptors derive from a woman aged 18 to 75 with a cervical HPV16 infection that either progressed to CIN3+ or cleared (not recorded which).

In the case of this clone: The CDR3 extends 3 residues past the end of the read, so its final part is completed from the germline J gene. The chain is built from TRBV9 and TRBJ1-2; 7 bases are shared with TRBD1. Germline V CDR1 and CDR2: SGDLS, YYNGEE. The CDR3 has 15 amino acids. The V segment lost 0 bases and the J segment 4 bases; nucleotides outside the gene matches: 6. CDR3 sequence reads: CASSVGQGQGYGYTF. The CDR3 bases that were read are TGTGCCAGCAGCGTAGGACAGGGTCAGGGCTATGGC.

Details on this clone: Read sequence stops 3 residues before the CDR3 end, and the germline J gene provides the missing end. The rearrangement uses TRBV20-1 and TRBJ2-7, with D possibly being TRBD2 (5 bases). Germline lookup yields CDR1 DFQATT and CDR2 SNEGSKA (reference sequence). Trimming took 1 base from V and 6 from J, leaving 13 bases between them. The CDR3 consists of 13 residues. The covered CDR3 bases are TGCAGTGCTAGAGTCACCGGTCGGGGCGAG. Its protein is CSARVTGRGE. From start to end, the CDR3 is CSARVTGRGEQYF.

As for this clone: The read ends 3 residues shy of where the CDR3 ends; the end is completed using the germline J gene. The chain uses TRBV4-1 and TRBJ2-2, with D possibly being TRBD1 (6 bases). CDR1 is MGHRA and CDR2 is YSYEKL in the germline V gene. This CDR3 has 14 amino acids. V was trimmed by 5 bases and J by 6 bases, leaving 13 bases between them. The sequenced part of the CDR3 DNA is TGCGCCAGCAGCACCCAGGGGCAGCCCGGGGAG. This gives the protein CASSTQGQPGE. The entire CDR3 reads CASSTQGQPGELFF.

A word on this clone: The CDR3 end lies 3 residues beyond the end of the read and is filled in from the germline J gene. The rearrangement joins TRBV7-2 to TRBJ2-7, with a weak D call TRBD1 (5 bases). CDR3 length equals 16 residues. Germline V lookup: CDR1 SGHTA, CDR2 FQGNSA. Trimming took 0 bases from V and 4 from J, leaving 16 bases between them. CDR3 sequence reads: CASSLAAGRGHYEQYF. CDR3 bases read: TGTGCCAGCAGCTTAGCGGCCGGGCGTGGACATTACGAG.

Regarding this clone: The sequenced fragment ends 3 residues before the CDR3 boundary, so the rest is inferred from the germline J gene. The V and J genes are TRBV19 and TRBJ2-2, with D tentatively TRBD1 (5 bases). Germline CDR1 LNHDA, CDR2 SQIVND (reference sequence). CDR3 length equals 13 residues. The CDR3 sequence: CASSGADNSPLFF. Incomplete CDR3 DNA: TGTGCCAGTAGTGGGGCCGATAATTCACCG.

As for this clone: The CDR3 end falls 3 residues outside the read, so it is completed with the germline J gene. The chain recombines TRBV7-8 with TRBJ2-2; TRBD2 matches at 7 bases. V lost 5 bases to trimming and J lost 3 bases; unmatched junction nucleotides: 12. This CDR3 has 17 residues. The germline gives CDR1 SGHVS, CDR2 FQNEAQ. CDR3 DNA (partial): TGTGCCAGCAGCCGCCGGGGGAGCGGGGCCTACACCGGGGAG. Protein: CASSRRGSGAYTGE. The whole CDR3 region reads CASSRRGSGAYTGELFF.

In regard to this clone: The missing CDR3 end, 3 residues past where the read stops, is filled in from the germline J gene. This chain uses TRBV20-1 with TRBJ1-6; D is unclear. This CDR3 has 13 residues. Germline V gene sequence: CDR1 DFQATT, CDR2 SNEGSKA (reference sequence). Incomplete CDR3 DNA: TGCAGTGCTAGATCTCCGGGGATAGATGCC. Translated, it gives CSARSPGIDA. The complete CDR3 reads CSARSPGIDALHF.

Concerning this clone: A junction boundary mismatches the germline segment, possibly from a read error. Read coverage stops 3 residues before the CDR3 terminus; the germline J gene supplies the remainder. V gene TRBV4-2 combines with J gene TRBJ2-3, with 9 bases identical to TRBD1. Germline CDR1 is LGHNA and CDR2 is YNFKEQ. This CDR3 has 16 amino acids. CDR3 bases read: TGCGCCAGCAGCCAAGACCTCGGACAGGGGTCAGATACG. This encodes CASSQDLGQGSDT. The whole CDR3 reads CASSQDLGQGSDTQYF.

About this clone: The sequenced fragment ends 3 residues before the CDR3 boundary, so the rest is inferred from the germline J gene. V and J are TRBV2 and TRBJ1-2; the D gene is possibly TRBD1 (6 bases). V was clipped by 6 bases and J by 2 bases, with 10 bases between them. CDR1 and CDR2 from the germline V gene are SNHLY and FYNNEI. The CDR3 runs 13 residues. Partial CDR3 DNA: TGTGCCAGCAGCGTTGACAGGAACTATGGC. It specifies CASSVDRNYG. The full-length CDR3 reads as CASSVDRNYGYTF.

Notes on this clone: Read sequence stops 3 residues before the CDR3 end, and the germline J gene provides the missing end. The chain links TRBV30 to TRBJ1-2, with D uncertain. The CDR3 totals 11 residues. Germline V CDR1 and CDR2: GTSNPN, SVGIG (reference sequence). The CDR3 sequence: CAWSATYDYTF. The CDR3 bases that were read are TGTGCCTGGAGTGCAACCTACGAC.